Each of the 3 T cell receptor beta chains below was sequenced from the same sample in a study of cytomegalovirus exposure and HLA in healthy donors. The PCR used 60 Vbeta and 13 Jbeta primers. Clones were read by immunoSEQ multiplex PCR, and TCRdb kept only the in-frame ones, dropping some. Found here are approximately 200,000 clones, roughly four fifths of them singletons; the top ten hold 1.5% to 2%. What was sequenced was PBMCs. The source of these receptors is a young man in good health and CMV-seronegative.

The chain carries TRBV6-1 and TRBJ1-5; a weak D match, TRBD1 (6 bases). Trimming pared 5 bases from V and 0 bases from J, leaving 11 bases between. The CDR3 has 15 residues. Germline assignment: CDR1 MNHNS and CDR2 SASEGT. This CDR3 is CASSSGTLSNQPQHF. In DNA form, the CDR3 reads TGTGCCAGCAGTTCCGGGACACTTAGCAATCAGCCCCAGCATTTT.

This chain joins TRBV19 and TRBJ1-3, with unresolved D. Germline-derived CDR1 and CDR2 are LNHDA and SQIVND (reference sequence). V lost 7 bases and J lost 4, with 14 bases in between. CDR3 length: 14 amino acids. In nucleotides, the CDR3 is TGTGCCAGTACCCCAGACTCTCGCGGAAACACCATATATTTT. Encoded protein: CASTPDSRGNTIYF. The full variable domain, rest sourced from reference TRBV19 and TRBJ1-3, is DGGITQSPKYLFRKEGQNVTLSCEQNLNHDAMYWYRQDPGQGLRLIYYSQIVNDFQKGDIAEGYSVSREKKESFPLTVTSAQKNPTAFYLCASTPDSRGNTIYFGEGSWLTVV.

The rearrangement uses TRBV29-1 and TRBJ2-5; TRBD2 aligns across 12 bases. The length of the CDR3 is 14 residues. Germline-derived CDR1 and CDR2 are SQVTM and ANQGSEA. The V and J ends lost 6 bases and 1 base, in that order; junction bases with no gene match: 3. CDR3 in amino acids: CSVVTSGGQETQYF. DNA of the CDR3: TGCAGCGTGGTGACTAGCGGGGGCCAAGAGACCCAGTACTTC.